This T cell receptor beta chain was profiled in a study of T cell responses to AZD1222 COVID-19 vaccine. Germline CDR1 LNHDA, CDR2 SQIVND (reference sequence). V was pared by 10 bases and J by 6 bases, with 22 bases between. The CDR3 length is 15 residues. The protocol was immunoSEQ multiplex PCR, while the TCRdb copy is restricted to in-frame clones and leaves out a portion. The sample lists roughly 91,000 clones, roughly 90% occurring once. Study results and limitations: Reports indicate that nearly half of spike-specific TCRs are directed at unmutated variant regions. The span of vaccine-associated CD4 TCRs extended across spike, with dominance at 160-218 and 743-854. Once two AZD1222 doses were given, Spike-specific TCR breadth and depth went up. White British donors predominated, females outnumbered males, and clonal diversity was possibly underestimated.

In the case of this clone: Its antigen is not identified.

This specimen consisted of peripheral blood, obtained on day 0 of AZD1222 vaccination. The chain is built from TRBV19 and TRBJ1-5, with D tentatively TRBD1 (5 bases). This clonotype originated in an adult in good health. The CDR3 is CATQDTPGVSQPQHF. CDR3 nucleotides: TGTGCCACCCAGGACACCCCGGGAGTGTCTCAGCCCCAGCATTTT.